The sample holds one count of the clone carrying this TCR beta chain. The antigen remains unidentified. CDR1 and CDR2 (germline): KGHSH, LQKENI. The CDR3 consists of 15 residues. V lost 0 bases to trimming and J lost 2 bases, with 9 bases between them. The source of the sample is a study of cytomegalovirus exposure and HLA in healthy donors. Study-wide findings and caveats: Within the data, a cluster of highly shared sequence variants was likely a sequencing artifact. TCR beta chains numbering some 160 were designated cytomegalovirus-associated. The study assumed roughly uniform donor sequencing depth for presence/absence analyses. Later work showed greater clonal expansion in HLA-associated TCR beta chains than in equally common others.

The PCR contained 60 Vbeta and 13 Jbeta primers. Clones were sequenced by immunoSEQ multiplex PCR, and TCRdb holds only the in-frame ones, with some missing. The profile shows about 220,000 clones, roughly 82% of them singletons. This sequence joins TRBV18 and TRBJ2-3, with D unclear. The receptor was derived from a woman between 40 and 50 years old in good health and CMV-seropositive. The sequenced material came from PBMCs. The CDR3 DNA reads TGTGCCAGCTCACCACCGGGCTTCGACACAGATACGCAGTATTTT. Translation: CASSPPGFDTDTQYF.